This TCR beta chain was captured by sequencing in a study of CD4 T cells in relation to SARS-CoV-2 and coronaviruses. Profiling relied on immunoSEQ multiplex PCR, and the TCRdb table lists in-frame clones only, not all of them. The sample contains under 25,000 clones, 70% to 85% of which appear only once. The unexposed donors gave CD4+ T cells in about 2010-2019, prior to COVID-19. The cells were cultured for about ten days before CD4+ T cells were isolated. With respect to this clone: Antigen: not known.

Germline values: CDR1 KGHSH, CDR2 LQKENI. The V and J ends lost 2 bases and 2 bases, in that order; junction bases with no gene match: 4. CDR3 length equals 16 residues. The sample was CD4+ T cells from PBMCs, cultured in vitro. The receptor was derived from a human donor in good health. The chain is built from TRBV18 and TRBJ1-5, with TRBD1 identical over 9 bases. The CDR3 protein is CASSPRQGGGNQPQHF. The CDR3 bases are TGTGCCAGCTCACCAAGACAGGGGGGCGGCAATCAGCCCCAGCATTTT. Variable domain in full (rest from reference TRBV18 and TRBJ1-5): NAGVMQNPRHLVRRRGQEARLRCSPMKGHSHVYWYRQLPEEGLKFMVYLQKENIIDESGMPKERFSAEFPKEGPSILRIQQVVRGDSAAYFCASSPRQGGGNQPQHFGDGTRLSIL.